The present TCR beta chain was sequenced within a study of cytomegalovirus exposure and HLA in healthy donors. General study findings and limits: Analyzed later, most CMV-associated TCR beta chains appeared HLA-restricted. The Asian-associated ancestry cluster reportedly had fewer N-insertions than the 666-donor mean in a later analysis. In a later analysis, DRB1 alleles had the most associated TCRs; HLA-C alleles the fewest.

Germline V gene data show CDR1 as SGHVS and CDR2 as FQNEAQ. CDR3 length equals 15 residues. V was shortened by 2 bases and J by 5 bases, with 13 bases between the two germline ends. Despite likely unrecorded immune exposures, the donors were nominally healthy at the time of sampling. PCR employed 60 Vbeta and 13 Jbeta primers. Generated by immunoSEQ multiplex PCR, the TCRdb table keeps only in-frame clones and is missing some. The repertoire holds about 100,000 clones, with about four fifths as singletons. This clone was detected only a few times. As yet, its antigen is unknown. The rearrangement joins TRBV7-8 to TRBJ2-1; D remains ambiguous. Sequencing input: PBMCs. The sequence was collected from a woman between 35 and 50 years old in good health and CMV-seronegative. The CDR3 nucleotides are TGTGCCAGCAGCTTACCAGGTCCACTCCACAATGAGCAGTTCTTC. Translated, it gives CASSLPGPLHNEQFF.